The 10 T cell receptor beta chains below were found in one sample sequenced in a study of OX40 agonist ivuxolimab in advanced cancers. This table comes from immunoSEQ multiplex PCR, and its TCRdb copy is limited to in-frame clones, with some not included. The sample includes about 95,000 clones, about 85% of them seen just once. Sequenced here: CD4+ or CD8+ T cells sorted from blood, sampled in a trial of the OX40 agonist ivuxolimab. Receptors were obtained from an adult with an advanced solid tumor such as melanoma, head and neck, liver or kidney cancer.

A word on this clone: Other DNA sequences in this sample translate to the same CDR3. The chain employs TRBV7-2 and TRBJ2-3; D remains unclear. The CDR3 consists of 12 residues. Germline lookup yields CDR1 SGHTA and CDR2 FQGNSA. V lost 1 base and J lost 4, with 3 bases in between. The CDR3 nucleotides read TGTGCCAGCAGCTTAGATTCAGATACGCAGTATTTT. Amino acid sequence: CASSLDSDTQYF.

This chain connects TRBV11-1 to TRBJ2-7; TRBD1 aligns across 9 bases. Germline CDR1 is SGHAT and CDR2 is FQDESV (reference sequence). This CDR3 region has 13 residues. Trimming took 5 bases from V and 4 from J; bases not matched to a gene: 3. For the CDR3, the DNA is TGTGCCAGCAGCCCGGACAGGGGATACGAGCAGTACTTC. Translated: CASSPDRGYEQYF. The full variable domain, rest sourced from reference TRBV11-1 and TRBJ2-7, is EAEVAQSPRYKITEKSQAVAFWCDPISGHATLYWYRQILGQGPELLVQFQDESVVDDSQLPKDRFSAERLKGVDSTLKIQPAELGDSAMYLCASSPDRGYEQYFGPGTRLTVT.

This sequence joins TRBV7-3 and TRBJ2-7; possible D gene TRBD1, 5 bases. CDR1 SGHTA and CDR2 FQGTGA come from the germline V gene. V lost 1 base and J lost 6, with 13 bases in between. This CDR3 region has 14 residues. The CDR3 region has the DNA TGTGCCAGCAGCTTAATGCCTCAGGGTGGCGAGCAGTACTTC. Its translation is CASSLMPQGGEQYF.

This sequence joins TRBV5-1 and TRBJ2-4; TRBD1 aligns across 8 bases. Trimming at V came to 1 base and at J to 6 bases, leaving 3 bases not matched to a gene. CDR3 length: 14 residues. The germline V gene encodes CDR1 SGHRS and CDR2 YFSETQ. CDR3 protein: CASSLSTGANIQYF. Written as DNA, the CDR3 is TGCGCCAGCAGCTTGTCGACAGGGGCAAACATTCAGTACTTC.

The CDR3 nucleotides read TGTGCCAGCAGCGTAGTGGATAGCGGGGCAGATACGCAGTATTTT. The encoded protein is CASSVVDSGADTQYF. The rearrangement links TRBV9 to TRBJ2-3; 8 bases align to TRBD2. The CDR3 runs 15 residues. CDR1 is SGDLS and CDR2 is YYNGEE in the germline V gene. The ends lost 0 bases at V and 4 bases at J; junction bases unmatched: 4. The entire variable domain, with the rest obtained from reference TRBV9 and TRBJ2-3, is as follows: DSGVTQTPKHLITATGQRVTLRCSPRSGDLSVYWYQQSLDQGLQFLIQYYNGEERAKGNILERFSAQQFPDLHSELNLSSLELGDSALYFCASSVVDSGADTQYFGPGTRLTVL.

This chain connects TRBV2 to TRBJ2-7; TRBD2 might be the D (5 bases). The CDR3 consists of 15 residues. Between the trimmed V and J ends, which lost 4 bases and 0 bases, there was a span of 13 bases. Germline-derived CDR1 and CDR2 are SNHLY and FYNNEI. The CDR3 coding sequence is TGTGCCAGCAGTGTAGTCAGAGGGAACTCCTACGAGCAGTACTTC. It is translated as CASSVVRGNSYEQYF.

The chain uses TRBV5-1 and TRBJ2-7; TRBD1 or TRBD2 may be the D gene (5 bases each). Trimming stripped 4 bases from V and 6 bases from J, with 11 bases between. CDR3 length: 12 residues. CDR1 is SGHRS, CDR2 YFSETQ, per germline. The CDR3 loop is CASSHGGGEQYF. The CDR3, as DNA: TGCGCCAGCAGCCACGGTGGGGGCGAGCAGTACTTC.

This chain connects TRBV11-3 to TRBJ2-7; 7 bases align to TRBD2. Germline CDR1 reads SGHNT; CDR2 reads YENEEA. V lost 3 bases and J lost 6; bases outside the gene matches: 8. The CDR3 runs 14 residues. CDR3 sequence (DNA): TGTGCCAGCAGCTTCCGGGACTACGAGAGCGAGCAGTACTTC. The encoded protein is CASSFRDYESEQYF.

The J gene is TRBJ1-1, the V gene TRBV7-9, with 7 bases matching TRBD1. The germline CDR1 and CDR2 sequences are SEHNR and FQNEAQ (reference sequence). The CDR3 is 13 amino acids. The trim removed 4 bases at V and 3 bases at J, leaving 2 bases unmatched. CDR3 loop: CASSSGQYTEAFF. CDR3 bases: TGTGCCAGCAGCTCGGGACAGTACACTGAAGCTTTCTTT.

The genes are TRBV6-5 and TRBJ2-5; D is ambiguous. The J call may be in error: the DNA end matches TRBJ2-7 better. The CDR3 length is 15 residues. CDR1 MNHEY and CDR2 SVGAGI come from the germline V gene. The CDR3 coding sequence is TGTGCCAGCAGTTACAAGGGATTACCTACCTACGAGCAGTACTTC. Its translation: CASSYKGLPTYEQYF.